One and the same sample provided the 18 T cell receptor beta chains below, sequenced in a study of regulatory T cells in long-lasting Graves disease. Assembly of TCR beta libraries relied on iRepertoire HTBI primers together with Arm-PCR of CDR3 regions. Each CDR3 protein is one row after TCRdb ran MiXCR on the multiplex PCR reads. The sample carries hundreds of thousands of distinct CDR3 sequences, roughly 22% recorded once. Regarding time point: persistent/refractory GD, antithyroid drugs over 5 years with positive TRAb. After RNA was extracted from PBMCs, the TCR library was made from it. The source was peripheral blood mononuclear cells (PBMCs), collected when the disease was refractory, from a patient treated with antithyroid drugs. These TCRs come from a female donor with Graves disease.

This chain joins TRBV7-9 and TRBJ2-2, with D possibly being TRBD1 (7 bases). The CDR3 has 18 residues. Trimming pared 5 bases from V and 1 base from J, leaving 20 bases between. Germline lookup yields CDR1 SEHNR and CDR2 FQNEAQ (reference sequence). The CDR3 nucleotides are TGTGCCAGCAGCCCAGGAGCAGGGGGGACAGTGAACACCGGGGAGCTGTTTTTT. It is translated as CASSPGAGGTVNTGELFF.

The CDR3 here is CASVGPFLAGEDTQYF. CDR3 coding DNA: TGTGCCAGCGTGGGCCCCTTCCTAGCGGGGGAAGATACGCAGTATTTT. The chain couples TRBV2 to TRBJ2-3, with 10 bases matching TRBD2. The ends lost 8 bases at V and 5 bases at J; junction bases unmatched: 13. CDR1 is SNHLY, CDR2 FYNNEI, per germline. The CDR3 is made up of 16 amino acids.

This clonotype was picked up a small number of times. The V gene is TRBV4-1, the J gene TRBJ1-1; D not certain. The CDR3 runs 15 residues. Germline loops: CDR1 MGHRA, CDR2 YSYEKL. V dropped 1 base and J dropped 2 bases, with 11 bases sitting between them. The CDR3 loop reads CASSQVGKSNTEAFF. The CDR3 DNA is TGCGCCAGCAGCCAAGTAGGAAAAAGCAACACTGAAGCTTTCTTT.

The sample holds many counts of this clonotype. The chain links TRBV6-1 to TRBJ2-5; 7 bases are a match to TRBD1. The CDR3 runs 15 residues. The trim removed 8 bases at V and 2 bases at J, leaving 11 bases unmatched. CDR1 is MNHNS, CDR2 SASEGT, per germline. The CDR3 sequence is CASVRDSPGQETQYF. The CDR3 bases are TGTGCCAGCGTGAGGGACAGTCCGGGGCAAGAGACCCAGTACTTC.

V is TRBV6-1 and J is TRBJ2-7; D gene ambiguous. Germline CDR1 MNHNS, CDR2 SASEGT. V was cut by 6 bases and J by 2 bases, with 17 bases left in between. CDR3 length: 15 amino acids. The CDR3 sequence: CASSSPSMRTYEQYF. CDR3 nucleotides: TGTGCCAGCAGCTCTCCAAGTATGAGAACCTACGAGCAGTACTTC.

This clonotype was counted between two and nine times. The V and J genes are TRBV11-2 and TRBJ2-1, with 10 positions matching TRBD2. The CDR3 has 15 residues. Germline lookup yields CDR1 SGHAT and CDR2 FQNNGV. The V and J ends lost 0 bases and 8 bases, in that order; junction bases with no gene match: 4. CDR3 nucleotides: TGTGCCAGCAGCTTAGATCCTAGCGGGAGTTATGAGCAGTTCTTC. Protein product: CASSLDPSGSYEQFF.

The CDR3 bases are TGCGCCAGCAGCTTGTTTGTGGGGGCAGGGGAGACCCAGTACTTC. It codes for CASSLFVGAGETQYF. The chain employs TRBV5-1 and TRBJ2-5; D possibly corresponds to TRBD1 (6 bases). The germline gives CDR1 SGHRS, CDR2 YFSETQ. This CDR3 is 15 amino acids long. V lost 1 base and J 5 bases, leaving 15 bases between the germline ends.

This clonotype was seen at least ten times. The chain links TRBV7-8 to TRBJ1-5; maybe TRBD1 (5 bases). Trimming left V 5 bases short and J 2 bases short, with 13 bases between. This CDR3 has 15 amino acids. Germline lookup yields CDR1 SGHVS and CDR2 FQNEAQ. The CDR3 protein is CASSQGLRGNQPQHF. CDR3 DNA: TGTGCCAGCAGCCAGGGCTTGAGGGGCAATCAGCCCCAGCATTTT. The full variable domain, in which reference TRBV7-8 and TRBJ1-5 provide the parts outside the CDR3, is GAGVSQSPRYKVAKRGQDVALRCDPISGHVSLFWYQQALGQGPEFLTYFQNEAQLDKSGLPSDRFFAERPEGSVSTLKIQRTQQEDSAVYLCASSQGLRGNQPQHFGDGTRLSIL.

The table lists this clonotype with many counts. V gene TRBV2 combines with J gene TRBJ2-5, with no clear D. Germline CDR1 and CDR2: SNHLY and FYNNEI. V shed 3 bases and J shed 7 bases, with 12 bases lying between them. The CDR3 runs 13 residues. CDR3 sequence reads: CASSDVPSGTQYF. CDR3 nucleotides: TGTGCCAGCAGTGATGTGCCTTCGGGGACCCAGTACTTC.

This clonotype occurred a few times. This chain links TRBV5-1 with TRBJ1-6; 9 bases fit TRBD1. V lost 4 bases, J lost 6 bases, and 5 bases stayed unmatched. Germline CDR1 and CDR2: SGHRS and YFSETQ. This CDR3 has 15 amino acids. The CDR3, as DNA: TGCGCCAGCAGCCGGACAGGGGCGCGTAATTCACCCCTCCACTTT. It is translated as CASSRTGARNSPLHF.

This clonotype was counted only a few times. This sequence joins TRBV19 and TRBJ1-5; weak D call: TRBD1 (5 bases). Trimming took off 4 bases at V and 2 bases at J, with 15 bases between the two ends. Germline V gene lookup returns CDR1 LNHDA and CDR2 SQIVND (reference sequence). The length of the CDR3 is 16 residues. The CDR3: CASSNPGWGGNQPQHF. The CDR3 DNA is TGTGCCAGTAGTAACCCCGGGTGGGGCGGCAATCAGCCCCAGCATTTT. The whole variable domain, filled in from reference TRBV19 and TRBJ1-5, reads DGGITQSPKYLFRKEGQNVTLSCEQNLNHDAMYWYRQDPGQGLRLIYYSQIVNDFQKGDIAEGYSVSREKKESFPLTVTSAQKNPTAFYLCASSNPGWGGNQPQHFGDGTRLSIL.

This clonotype was counted a single time. The chain combines TRBV6-1 with TRBJ2-7; D remains unclear. CDR3 length equals 11 residues. V lost 3 bases to trimming and J lost 5 bases, with 5 bases between them. The V gene's germline CDR1 is MNHNS and CDR2 SASEGT. The CDR3 DNA is TGTGCCAGCAGTGACAAGGACGAGCAGTACTTC. Translation: CASSDKDEQYF.

The chain joins TRBV6-1 to TRBJ2-1, with 7 bases matching TRBD2. Germline CDR1 is MNHNS and CDR2 is SASEGT. Germline trimming cut 6 bases from V and 7 bases from J; bases unmatched to any gene: 0. The CDR3 runs 11 residues. The CDR3 loop is CASSGGNEQFF. CDR3 in DNA: TGTGCCAGCAGCGGGGGGAATGAGCAGTTCTTC.

This clonotype has a handful of counts. The chain carries TRBV30 and TRBJ2-7, with D tentatively TRBD2 (5 bases). The V end was cut by 1 base, the J end by 0 bases, with 10 bases between. CDR1 GTSNPN and CDR2 SVGIG come from the germline V gene (reference sequence). The CDR3 is 14 residues long. The DNA for the CDR3 is TGTGCCTGGAGTGGGCTAGCTGGCTCCTACGAGCAGTACTTC. This codes for CAWSGLAGSYEQYF.

This clonotype was picked up a small number of times. The chain has TRBV19 and TRBJ1-4; D is unclear. Germline V gene data show CDR1 as LNHDA and CDR2 as SQIVND (reference sequence). With 6 bases removed from V and 6 bases from J, the gap between germline ends came to 17 bases. The CDR3 runs to 15 residues. CDR3 sequence: CASSRPADQYEKLFF. CDR3 sequence (DNA): TGTGCCAGTAGCCGACCAGCCGACCAGTATGAAAAACTGTTTTTT.

This clonotype was observed a single time. This chain uses TRBV28 with TRBJ1-4, with 7 bases aligning to TRBD1. Germline V CDR1 and CDR2: MDHEN, SYDVKM. CDR3 length equals 13 residues. The trim removed 10 bases at V and 3 bases at J, leaving 5 bases unmatched. The CDR3 DNA is TGTGCCACCCAGACAGGGTCTAATGAAAAACTGTTTTTT. Its translation is CATQTGSNEKLFF. The variable domain in full, with the rest retrieved from reference TRBV28 and TRBJ1-4, is DVKVTQSSRYLVKRTGEKVFLECVQDMDHENMFWYRQDPGLGLRLIYFSYDVKMKEKGDIPEGYSVSREKKERFSLILESASTNQTSMYLCATQTGSNEKLFFGSGTQLSVL.

This clonotype showed up many times. The chain carries TRBV28 and TRBJ1-2; a weak D match, TRBD1 (5 bases). The length of the CDR3 is 15 residues. V lost 5 bases, J lost 0 bases, and 13 bases lay in between. Germline V gives CDR1 MDHEN, CDR2 SYDVKM. CDR3 bases: TGTGCCAGCAGTCCCTCCGGGACGGCTAACTATGGCTACACCTTC. Translating gives CASSPSGTANYGYTF.

There are many counts of this clonotype. The V and J genes are TRBV2 and TRBJ1-6; D gene ambiguous. Trimming pared 6 bases from V and 10 bases from J, leaving 7 bases between. This CDR3 contains 11 residues. Germline lookup yields CDR1 SNHLY and CDR2 FYNNEI. CDR3 bases: TGTGCCAGCAGAGTAGGCTCACCCCTCCACTTT. Protein: CASRVGSPLHF. Using reference TRBV2 and TRBJ1-6 for the parts outside the CDR3, the full variable domain is EPEVTQTPSHQVTQMGQEVILRCVPISNHLYFYWYRQILGQKVEFLVSFYNNEISEKSEIFDDQFSVERPDGSNFTLKIRSTKLEDSAMYFCASRVGSPLHFGNGTRLTVT.